Listed here is a single T cell receptor beta chain. The record originates from a study of shared clonotypes between healthy human individuals. CD45RO-negative, CCR7-selected cells formed the naive CD8 fraction, which excluded terminally differentiated effector memory CD45RA+ cells. The DNA input per sorted-subset replicate PCR was around 200 ng, corresponding to around 28,000 T cell genomes. Clones were sequenced by immunoSEQ multiplex PCR, and TCRdb holds only the in-frame ones, with some missing. The sample contains 1.5 million to 2.5 million clones, just under 95% of which appear only once. The germline V gene has CDR1 SGHTA and CDR2 FQGNSA. The CDR3 spans 14 residues. V lost 3 bases, J lost 1 base, and 10 bases lay in between.

The sequence derives from a man aged 18 to 30 in good health. The J gene is TRBJ2-7, the V gene TRBV7-2; unclear D gene. The sequencing sample was made of naive CD8+ T cells sorted from blood. The CDR3 spells CASSFSGLSYEQYF. In DNA form, the CDR3 reads TGTGCCAGCAGCTTTTCTGGCCTATCCTACGAGCAGTACTTC.